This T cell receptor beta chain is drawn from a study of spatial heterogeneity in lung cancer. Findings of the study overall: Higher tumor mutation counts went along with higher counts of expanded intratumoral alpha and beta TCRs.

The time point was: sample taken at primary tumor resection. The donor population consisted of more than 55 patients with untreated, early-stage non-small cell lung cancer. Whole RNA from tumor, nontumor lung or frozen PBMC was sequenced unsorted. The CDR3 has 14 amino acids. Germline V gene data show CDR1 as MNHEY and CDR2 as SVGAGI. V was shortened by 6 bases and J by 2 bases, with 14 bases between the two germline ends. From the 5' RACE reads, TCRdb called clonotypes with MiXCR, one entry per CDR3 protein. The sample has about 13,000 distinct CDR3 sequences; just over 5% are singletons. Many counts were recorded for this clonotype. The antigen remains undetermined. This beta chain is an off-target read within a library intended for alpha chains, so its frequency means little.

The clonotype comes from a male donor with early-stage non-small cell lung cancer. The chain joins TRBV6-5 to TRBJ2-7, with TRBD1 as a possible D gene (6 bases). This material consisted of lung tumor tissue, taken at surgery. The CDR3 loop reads CASRKQGPPYEQYF. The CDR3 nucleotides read TGTGCCAGCAGGAAACAGGGCCCCCCCTACGAGCAGTACTTC.